The 21 T cell receptor beta chains below were found in one sample sequenced in a study of T cells in Graves' hyperthyroidism and ophthalmopathy. Regions amplified from RNA transcripts were the TCR beta CDR3 regions. In the first-round RT-PCR of the TCR CDR3, the HTBI primer set was used. TCRdb re-analysed the multiplex PCR reads in MiXCR, keeping a single row per CDR3 protein. This repertoire shows around 700,000 distinct CDR3 sequences, around 20% found once; its top ten account for around 15%. The source material was blood. The receptors were sampled from a woman aged 45-60 years with Graves' hyperthyroidism that later progressed to Graves' ophthalmopathy.

This clonotype has a count of ten or more. The CDR3 here is CASSLNRRNEQFF. Here the CDR3 DNA reads TGTGCCAGCAGCTTAAACAGGAGGAATGAGCAGTTCTTC. The V and J genes are TRBV11-3 and TRBJ2-1, with D perhaps matching TRBD1 or TRBD2 (5 bases each). There are 13 residues in the CDR3. V shed 2 bases and J shed 7 bases, with 9 bases lying between them. Germline V gives CDR1 SGHNT, CDR2 YENEEA.

This clonotype was found a few times. CDR3 region: CSASRSEIKKLFF. CDR3 sequence (DNA): TGCAGTGCCTCCCGGTCAGAGATTAAAAAACTGTTTTTT. J is TRBJ1-4 and V is TRBV20-1; no clear D. CDR1 is DFQATT and CDR2 is SNEGSKA in the germline V gene (reference sequence). The CDR3 totals 13 residues. Trimming removed 6 bases at V and 9 bases at J, with 17 bases between.

Ten or more counts support this clonotype. This chain uses TRBV18 with TRBJ2-5, with D possibly TRBD1 on 6 matching bases. The CDR3 has 14 amino acids. Germline-derived CDR1 and CDR2 are KGHSH and LQKENI. Trimming took off 4 bases at V and 0 bases at J, with 9 bases between the two ends. The CDR3: CASSQGGHQETQYF. The CDR3 DNA follows: TGTGCCAGCTCACAAGGGGGACACCAAGAGACCCAGTACTTC.

This clonotype was counted only a few times. This rearrangement joins TRBV12-3 or TRBV12-4 to TRBJ1-2; TRBD1 matches 7 bases. This CDR3 has 13 amino acids. The V and J ends lost 6 bases and 4 bases, in that order; junction bases with no gene match: 5. The CDR3 DNA is TGTGCCAGCAGGGAGGGACAGAGCTATGGCTACACCTTC. Translating gives CASREGQSYGYTF.

This clonotype was seen only a few times. The chain combines TRBV27 with TRBJ1-1; TRBD1 is a possible D gene (5 bases). CDR1 and CDR2 from the germline V gene are MNHEY and SMNVEV (reference sequence). The CDR3 spans 18 residues. Trimming removed 7 bases at V and 1 base at J, with 25 bases between. The CDR3 region is CASTNKGQGPNWNTEAFF. CDR3 nucleotides: TGTGCCAGCACCAACAAGGGGCAGGGACCCAACTGGAACACTGAAGCTTTCTTT.

This chain joins TRBV20-1 and TRBJ2-3; tentatively, D is TRBD1 or TRBD2 (5 bases each). There are 11 residues in the CDR3. Germline loops: CDR1 DFQATT, CDR2 SNEGSKA (reference sequence). The V end was cut by 8 bases, the J end by 4 bases, with 10 bases between. This chain's CDR3 is CSPRGPDTQYF. The DNA of the CDR3 is TGCAGTCCACGGGGACCAGATACGCAGTATTTT.

This rearrangement joins TRBV7-9 to TRBJ1-5; D might be TRBD1 (6 bases). CDR3 length: 12 amino acids. CDR1 is SEHNR and CDR2 is FQNEAQ in the germline V gene (reference sequence). The ends were cut back, 10 bases at V and 9 bases at J, with 16 bases in the middle. The CDR3 nucleotides read TGTGCCACCACACTACAGGGTATGCCCCAGCATTTT. Its protein is CATTLQGMPQHF.

The rearrangement links TRBV30 to TRBJ2-6; D remains unclear. V lost 1 base and J lost 0, with 4 bases in between. Germline CDR1 is GTSNPN and CDR2 is SVGIG (reference sequence). The CDR3 is made up of 14 amino acids. The CDR3 here is CAWSASSGANVLTF. CDR3 nucleotide sequence: TGTGCCTGGAGTGCCAGCTCTGGGGCCAACGTCCTGACTTTC. The full variable domain, rest sourced from reference TRBV30 and TRBJ2-6, is SQTIHQWPATLVQPVGSPLSLECTVEGTSNPNLYWYRQAAGRGLQLLFYSVGIGQISSEVPQNLSASRPQDRQFILSSKKLLLSDSGFYLCAWSASSGANVLTFGAGSRLTVL.

This clonotype was observed a handful of times. The germline gene is not matched at one end of the junction; a read error may be the cause. J is TRBJ1-1 and V is TRBV7-7; D gene ambiguous. CDR3 length equals 13 residues. CDR1 SSHAT and CDR2 FNYEAQ come from the germline V gene (reference sequence). The CDR3 region is CASSAGQYTEAFF. The CDR3 nucleotides read TGTGCTAGCAGCGCCGGGCAGTACACTGAAGCTTTCTTT.

This clonotype was seen repeatedly, ten times or more. This chain joins TRBV20-1 and TRBJ1-1, with TRBD1 identical over 9 bases. The CDR3 runs 16 residues. Germline CDR1 is DFQATT and CDR2 is SNEGSKA (reference sequence). Germline trimming cut 5 bases from V and 5 bases from J; bases unmatched to any gene: 15. The CDR3 DNA is TGCAGTGCTCCTTCCCTTCGACAGGGGGGGGGGACTGAAGCTTTCTTT. Encoded protein: CSAPSLRQGGGTEAFF.

This chain connects TRBV12-3 or TRBV12-4 to TRBJ2-3, with a weak D call TRBD1 (6 bases). The CDR3 covers 15 residues. The V and J ends lost 2 bases and 2 bases respectively, with 11 bases between them. The CDR3 DNA is TGTGCCAGCAGTTTATTGGGGGCCAACACAGATACGCAGTATTTT. This encodes CASSLLGANTDTQYF.

Many counts were recorded for this clonotype. This rearrangement joins TRBV3-1 to TRBJ2-5; D may be TRBD1 or TRBD2 (6 bases each). Trimming took off 4 bases at V and 2 bases at J, with 11 bases between the two ends. Per germline, CDR1 LGHDT and CDR2 YNNKEL (reference sequence). This CDR3 spans 14 amino acids. As DNA, the CDR3 is TGTGCCAGCAGCCGCCGGGGGCGGCAAGAGACCCAGTACTTC. As protein: CASSRRGRQETQYF.

The chain carries TRBV6-5 and TRBJ1-1; D unresolved. The CDR3 extends over 14 amino acids. CDR1 and CDR2 (germline): MNHEY, SVGAGI. Trimming left V 2 bases short and J 4 bases short, with 11 bases between. The CDR3 sequence is CASSYGGDGTEAFF. Here the CDR3 DNA reads TGTGCCAGCAGTTACGGAGGCGACGGCACTGAAGCTTTCTTT.

V and J are TRBV7-3 and TRBJ2-2; D is unclear. There are 15 residues in the CDR3. CDR1 is SGHTA, CDR2 FQGTGA, per germline. Trimming pared 7 bases from V and 0 bases from J, leaving 12 bases between. The CDR3 sequence: CASTPTGTNTGELFF. The CDR3 DNA reads TGTGCCAGCACGCCGACTGGGACGAACACCGGGGAGCTGTTTTTT.

V usage is TRBV14 and J usage is TRBJ2-1; 9 nucleotides agree with TRBD1. This CDR3 is built from 17 residues. From germline, CDR1 is SGHDN and CDR2 FVKESK. J gave up 5 bases and V 0 bases, and 8 bases lay outside the gene matches. The CDR3 region has the DNA TGTGCCAGCAGCCAAGATCTAGGGGACAGGGTTAACAATGAGCAGTTCTTC. Its protein product is CASSQDLGDRVNNEQFF.

This clonotype has just a few counts. The chain couples TRBV7-9 to TRBJ2-1; TRBD2 agrees at 11 bases. The CDR3 consists of 17 residues. The J segment lost 4 bases and the V segment lost 1 base, leaving 6 bases of the junction unmatched. Germline lookup yields CDR1 SEHNR and CDR2 FQNEAQ (reference sequence). The CDR3 nucleotides read TGTGCCAGCAGCTTAGGTAGCGGGGGGGCCGTGTACAATGAGCAGTTCTTC. Translation gives CASSLGSGGAVYNEQFF. Based on the CDR3 plus reference TRBV7-9 and TRBJ2-1, the full variable domain is DTGVSQNPRHKITKRGQNVTFRCDPISEHNRLYWYRQTLGQGPEFLTYFQNEAQLEKSRLLSDRFSAERPKGSFSTLEIQRTEQGDSAMYLCASSLGSGGAVYNEQFFGPGTRLTVL.

The genes are TRBV27 and TRBJ2-7; 9 bases fit TRBD2. The germline V gene has CDR1 MNHEY and CDR2 SMNVEV (reference sequence). This CDR3 is built from 16 residues. Trimming removed 6 bases from V and 4 bases from J; junction bases left unmatched: 13. The CDR3 bases are TGTGCCAGCAGCTTGGCGGTTGGCGGGGGGGTATACGAGCAGTACTTC. It translates to CASSLAVGGGVYEQYF.

This clonotype was seen more than once but under ten times. Being one base from a much bigger clone, this may be a read error. V is TRBV2 and J is TRBJ2-1, with 8 bases that match TRBD2. The V segment lost 4 bases and the J segment 7 bases; nucleotides outside the gene matches: 12. CDR1 SNHLY and CDR2 FYNNEI come from the germline V gene. The CDR3 runs 16 residues. Written as DNA, the CDR3 is TGTGCCAGCAGTGCCCGGGGGGCGGGGGGCAGAAATGAGCAGTTCTTC. Protein product: CASSARGAGGRNEQFF.

For the CDR3, the DNA is TGTGCCGTGAAGGGAAGGGCGAATGAGCAGTTCTTC. This encodes CAVKGRANEQFF. The V gene is TRBV10-3, the J gene TRBJ2-1, with D hard to call. The CDR3 is made up of 12 amino acids. Germline V lookup: CDR1 ENHRY, CDR2 SYGVKD. V lost 11 bases to trimming and J lost 7 bases, with 15 bases between them.

The chain recombines TRBV6-2 or TRBV6-3 with TRBJ1-6; 7 nucleotides agree with TRBD1. There are 13 residues in the CDR3. Germline CDR1 reads MNHEY; CDR2 reads SVGEGT. Trimming removed 8 bases from V and 8 bases from J; junction bases left unmatched: 6. The CDR3 here is CASRGTDDSPLHF. CDR3 coding DNA: TGTGCCAGCCGAGGGACAGATGATTCACCCCTCCACTTT.

This clonotype was seen only a few times. The chain carries TRBV11-2 and TRBJ1-6; tentative D call: TRBD1 (5 bases). With 2 bases removed from V and 0 bases from J, the gap between germline ends came to 11 bases. Germline CDR1 reads SGHAT; CDR2 reads FQNNGV. The CDR3 is 17 amino acids. CDR3 coding DNA: TGTGCCAGCAGCTTAAGGGGCTCCAGCTCCTATAATTCACCCCTCCACTTT. Translation: CASSLRGSSSYNSPLHF. Supplemented by reference TRBV11-2 and TRBJ1-6, the full variable domain reads EAGVAQSPRYKIIEKRQSVAFWCNPISGHATLYWYQQILGQGPKLLIQFQNNGVVDDSQLPKDRFSAERLKGVDSTLKIQPAKLEDSAVYLCASSLRGSSSYNSPLHFGNGTRLTVT.